This T cell receptor beta chain was sequenced in a study of blood T cell repertoires in COVID-19 (dated by TCRdb to about 2020). At the level of the whole study: Collaborator samples came from the United States, Italy and Spain and covered acute and convalescent phases of COVID-19. Samples came from the ongoing ImmuneRACE study (first 160 participants) plus 1,254 subjects from 6 global collaborators. A de-identified subject ID, COVID-19 status, age in years and sex were almost always included in the sample metadata. The repertoires were released in a freely available public database meant as a resource for research on the immune response to SARS-CoV-2. Where available, HLA class I and class II types were taken from metadata supplied by the sample provider and were not determined by assay-based typing. The dataset comprised deeply sampled blood TCRbeta repertoires from subjects exposed to, actively infected with, or recovered from COVID-19. The prospective study material was composed of cDNA or gDNA derived from T cells, B-cell-depleted T cells, or PBMCs. What the authors observed across the whole study: How much clinical and demographic metadata was included differed by source and by participant, and the metadata was provided uncurated.

TCRbeta CDR3 regions were amplified from genomic DNA by means of the immunoSEQ Assay, a bias-controlled multiplex PCR. The authors processed their data as follows. Nucleated cell counts per sample were estimated from amplification of reference gene primers within the assay. To quantify the absolute abundance of each unique TCRbeta CDR3 rearrangement, sequence reads were collapsed and filtered. For each sample, productive Simpson clonality was calculated as the square root of Simpson's diversity index across productive rearrangements. TCRdb re-hosts the immuneACCESS table, in-frame sequences only. Its copies lack some clones; in the studies checked, an unresolved V gene accounts for under half of them, and the cause for the rest is not known. V and J calls and clone size follow that table, whereas D and trimming were derived from the DNA. This sample holds over 450,000 clones; 89% were observed only once. 0.9% of the sample comes from the top ten.

Taken from the germline V gene, the CDR1 and CDR2 loops are SGHDT and YYEEEE. CDR3 length: 15 amino acids, cysteine to phenylalanine. The sequence is cut down to CDR3 DNA, 45 bases in frame from base 1. V was cut back by 4 bases and J by 7 bases, leaving a gap of 18 bases between them. One collaborating source in Seattle enrolled patients during active infection and followed them longitudinally through the course of disease. The collaborating institutions used their own protocols to collect whole blood in K2EDTA tubes. For TCRbeta analysis, collaborators shipped samples as frozen whole blood, isolated PBMCs, or DNA extracted from either of those sample types. This clone was seen only a few times. Its antigen specificity is not known. Per-nucleotide qualities are absent, and no much larger clonotype sits a single base away.

The sequence was collected from a man aged 18 to 29 with COVID-19, enrolled during active disease. The chain is encoded by TRBV5-6 joined to TRBJ1-5, with the D gene not clear enough to name. Sequenced: peripheral blood. The CDR3 region has the sequence CASSLAGGSGQPQHF. The nucleotide sequence is TGTGCCAGCAGCCTGGCAGGAGGATCTGGACAGCCCCAGCATTTT.